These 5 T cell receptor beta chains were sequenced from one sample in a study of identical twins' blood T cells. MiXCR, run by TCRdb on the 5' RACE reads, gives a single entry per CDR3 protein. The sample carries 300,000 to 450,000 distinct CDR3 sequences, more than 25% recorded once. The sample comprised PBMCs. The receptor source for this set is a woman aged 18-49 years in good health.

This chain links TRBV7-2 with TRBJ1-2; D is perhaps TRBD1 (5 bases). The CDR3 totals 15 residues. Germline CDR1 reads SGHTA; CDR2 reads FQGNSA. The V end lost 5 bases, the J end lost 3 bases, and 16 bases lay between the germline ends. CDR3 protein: CASSPALDRYYGYTF. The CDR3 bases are TGTGCCAGCAGCCCGGCCTTAGACAGATACTATGGCTACACCTTC.

The CDR3 DNA follows: TGTGCCAGCGGCCCCGACACCTACTCCTACAATGAGCAGTTCTTC. Translating it yields CASGPDTYSYNEQFF. The chain couples TRBV11-3 to TRBJ2-1, with D hard to call. V lost 8 bases to trimming and J lost 0 bases, with 14 bases between them. CDR1 and CDR2 (germline): SGHNT, YENEEA. This CDR3 has 15 amino acids.

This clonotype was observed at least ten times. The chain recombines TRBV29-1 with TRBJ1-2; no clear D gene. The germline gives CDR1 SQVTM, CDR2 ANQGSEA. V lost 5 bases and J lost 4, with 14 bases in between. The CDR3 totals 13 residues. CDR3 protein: CSVPATDSYGYTF. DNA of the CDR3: TGCAGCGTTCCCGCGACGGACTCCTATGGCTACACCTTC.

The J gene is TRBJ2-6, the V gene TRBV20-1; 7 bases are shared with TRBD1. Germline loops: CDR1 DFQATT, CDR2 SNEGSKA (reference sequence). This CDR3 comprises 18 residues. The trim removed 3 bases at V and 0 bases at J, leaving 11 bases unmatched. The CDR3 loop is CSASEMTGIPSGANVLTF. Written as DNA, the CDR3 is TGCAGTGCTAGCGAAATGACAGGGATCCCCTCTGGGGCCAACGTCCTGACTTTC.

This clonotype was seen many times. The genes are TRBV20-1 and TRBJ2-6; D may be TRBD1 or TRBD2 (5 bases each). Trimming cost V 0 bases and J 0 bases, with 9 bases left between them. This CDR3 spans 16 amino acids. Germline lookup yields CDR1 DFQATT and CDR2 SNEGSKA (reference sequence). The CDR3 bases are TGCAGTGCTAGAGAAGGGACGCCCTCTGGGGCCAACGTCCTGACTTTC. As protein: CSAREGTPSGANVLTF.